This T cell receptor (beta chain) comes out of a study of OX40 agonist ivuxolimab in advanced cancers. Study as a whole: Patients receiving dose escalation had hepatocellular carcinoma, melanoma, renal cell or head and neck cancer. The study, taken as a whole, reports: Expanded clones were, on average, more numerous in CD8+ T cells than in CD4+. Among expanded peripheral T cells, antigen specificity went undetermined.

With respect to this clone: The antigen is undetermined.

The CDR3 is 12 amino acids. V lost 6 bases and J lost 14; bases outside the gene matches: 9. Germline CDR1 reads MNHEY; CDR2 reads SVGAGI. Blood sampling took place at baseline, cycle 4 day 1, and cycle 7 day 1. The repertoire was sequenced with immunoSEQ multiplex PCR; TCRdb's copy has only in-frame clones and lacks some. The data hold about 12,000 clones, with roughly 77% observed a single time. This chain joins TRBV6-5 and TRBJ2-1; TRBD1 matches at 8 bases. This TCR derives from an adult with an advanced solid tumor such as melanoma, head and neck, liver or kidney cancer. The material sequenced was CD4+ or CD8+ T cells sorted from blood, taken in a trial of the OX40 agonist ivuxolimab. The CDR3 spells CASSQGRGPKFF. The DNA for the CDR3 is TGTGCCAGCAGCCAAGGCAGGGGGCCGAAGTTCTTC.